This TCR beta chain was captured in a study of shared clonotypes between healthy human individuals. Findings and caveats of the study: It was observed that around 5% of naive CD4 clonotypes were shared across several donors. Naive subsets typically showed greater estimated richness than memory subsets. There were few donors, and this limited the genetic and exposure-history diversity represented.

Assay used: immunoSEQ multiplex PCR; TCRdb lists only in-frame clones, some missing. The repertoire holds approximately 2,000,000 clones, with 85% to 95% as singletons. About this clone: Antigen: not known.

CD4+ cells yielded CD45RA+ naive and CD45RA-negative memory subsets. The CDR3 contains 14 residues. Germline CDR1 MGHDK, CDR2 SYGVNS. The germline V and J ends were trimmed by 3 bases and 3 bases, with 11 bases remaining between them. The V call is TRBV25-1, the J call TRBJ1-1; D unresolved. The material sequenced was naive CD4+ T cells from PBMCs. This sample's subset: CD45RA+ positively selected. The sequence was collected from a man between 18 and 29 years old in good health. Some clones in this sample may be carry-over from other donors' samples. Here the CDR3 DNA reads TGTGCCAGCAGTGATTGGCAAGAGGACACTGAAGCTTTCTTT. Translating it yields CASSDWQEDTEAFF.